This T cell receptor (beta chain) derives from a study of blood T cell repertoires in COVID-19 (dated by TCRdb to 2019 to 2021). About the full investigation: Samples from collaborators originated in the United States, Italy and Spain and spanned both the acute and convalescent phases of COVID-19. Subjects who had been exposed to COVID-19, were actively infected with it, or had recovered from it provided the deeply sampled blood TCRbeta repertoires that made up the dataset. A freely available public database, intended as a resource for researchers studying the immune response to SARS-CoV-2, is where the repertoires were released. Sample metadata almost always included a de-identified subject ID, COVID-19 status, age in years and sex. The prospective study material was composed of cDNA or gDNA derived from T cells, B-cell-depleted T cells, or PBMCs. Samples came from the ongoing ImmuneRACE study (first 160 participants) plus 1,254 subjects from 6 global collaborators. Where available, HLA class I and class II types were obtained from metadata supplied by the sample provider rather than from assay-based typing.

Findings and caveats that apply to the study as a whole: Clinical and demographic metadata were provided uncurated, with the amount varying by source and participant.

Details on this clone: Which antigen it targets is not known. Base qualities are not at hand, and no much larger clone is one base apart.

Whole blood was collected in K2EDTA tubes by collaborating institutions according to the institutions' own protocols. For TCRbeta analysis, collaborators shipped samples as frozen whole blood, isolated PBMCs, or DNA extracted from either of those sample types. TCRbeta CDR3 regions were amplified from genomic DNA using the immunoSEQ Assay, a bias-controlled multiplex PCR. Per the authors' processing: Within the assay, amplification of reference gene primers was used to estimate how many nucleated cells each sample contained. Sequence reads were collapsed and filtered to measure the absolute abundance of every unique TCRbeta CDR3 rearrangement. For each sample, productive Simpson clonality was calculated as the square root of Simpson's diversity index across productive rearrangements. TCRdb re-hosts the immuneACCESS table, in-frame sequences only. Its copies lack some clones; in the studies checked, an unresolved V gene accounts for under half of them, and the cause for the rest is not known. Clone size and the V and J calls come from that table; the DNA yielded D and trimming. The sample has roughly 300,000 clones on record, about 82% of them singletons. The ten top clones hold under 2% of the sample.

Spanning cysteine to phenylalanine, the CDR3 consists of 18 amino acids. CDR3 DNA is the only sequence kept; it has 54 bases, read in frame from the first base. Germline trimming: 6 bases from V, 3 bases from J; junction bases outside gene matches: 10. CDR1 and CDR2 are drawn from the germline V gene: MNHEY, SVGEGT. The V and J genes are TRBV6-2 or TRBV6-3 and TRBJ2-1; TRBD2 lines up with 14 middle nucleotides. Specimen: peripheral blood. The clonotype comes from a woman aged 45 to 65 with acute or convalescent COVID-19. The CDR3 reads as follows: CASSPGTSGSFLYNEQFF. The bases read TGTGCCAGCAGCCCCGGGACTAGCGGGAGCTTCCTCTACAATGAGCAGTTCTTC.